The subject of this entry is one TCR beta chain. The conserved phenylalanine or tryptophan normally closing the CDR3 is absent here, so this likely arose from a read error. The limits of the CDR3 on the DNA are not certain, so only TCRdb's listed CDR3 is given. The data derive from a study of OX40 agonist ivuxolimab in advanced cancers. Study-level information: Across the patients, intravenous ivuxolimab was delivered every 2 weeks at 0.01 to 10 mg/kg.

Germline V gives CDR1 SGHKS, CDR2 YYEKEE (reference sequence). The CDR3 spans 10 residues, counting both ends. Repertoires were generated with immunoSEQ multiplex PCR, while TCRdb's copy carries only in-frame clones and drops some. The table has around 30,000 clones, around 80% seen once. The TCR originated in an adult with an advanced solid tumor such as melanoma, head and neck, liver or kidney cancer. The J gene is TRBJ1-1, the V gene TRBV5-5. The material was CD4+ or CD8+ T cells sorted from blood, obtained in a trial of the OX40 agonist ivuxolimab. The CDR3 loop reads CASSVKLPAI.